This is a list of T cell receptor beta chains from one sample in a study of blood T cell repertoires in COVID-19. TCRdb's copy holds only in-frame clones and misses some; the assay was immunoSEQ multiplex PCR. In the table there are more than 150,000 clones, roughly 80% of which are singletons. The sample comprised PBMCs or T cells enriched from blood (not recorded which). The receptors stem from a man in his sixties who had been exposed to COVID-19. The CDR3 runs from the conserved cysteine through the conserved F or W. D genes are given only for firm matches. Size tells how often a clone was seen (once, few, many) or the class of an expanded clone, and some rows leave it out.

>17|TRBV27|TRBJ2-7|TRBD2|.
TGTGCCAGCAGGCGGGGACTAGCGGGGACCAATCGGGACGAGCAGTACTTC
CASRRGLAGTNRDEQYF
>17|TRBV6-2/TRBV6-3|TRBJ1-2|TRBD1|.
TGTGCCAGCAGTTCCCAAACCGGGACAGGGCGGGCGTATGGCTACACCTTC
CASSSQTGTGRAYGYTF
>13|TRBV2|TRBJ1-1|.|.
TGTGCCAGCAGTGAGGAGGAGCTAACTGAAGCTTTCTTT
CASSEEELTEAFF
>16|TRBV7-9|TRBJ2-3|.|.
TGTGCCAGCAGCGCCAACAGGATGACTAGCACAGATACGCAGTATTTT
CASSANRMTSTDTQYF
>16|TRBV30|TRBJ1-2|TRBD1|.
TGTGCCTGGAGTGTAGCCGGGACAGGGTTATACTATGGCTACACCTTC
CAWSVAGTGLYYGYTF
>14|TRBV10-3|TRBJ1-3|.|.
TGTGCCATCAGTGACGAGCGTCGGGGAAACACCATATATTTT
CAISDERRGNTIYF
>11|TRBV6-6|TRBJ1-2|.|.
TGTGCCAGCTCCCTGGGATCGACAGAGACCTTC
CASSLGSTETF
>14|TRBV3-1/TRBV3-2|TRBJ1-2|TRBD1|.
TGTGCCAGCAGCCAAGGGACAGGGAACTATGGCTACACCTTC
CASSQGTGNYGYTF
>16|TRBV11-1|TRBJ2-5|TRBD2|.
TGTGCCAGCAGCCCCTGGCGGGAGAAGTTTCAAGAGACCCAGTACTTC
CASSPWREKFQETQYF
>17|TRBV5-1|TRBJ2-2|TRBD2|.
TGCGCCAGCAGCCTGGGACTAGCGGGACTCGTCGGCGGGGAGCTGTTTTTT
CASSLGLAGLVGGELFF
>11|TRBV6-5|TRBJ2-7|.|.
TGTGCCAGCAGCCTATCTAACGAGCAGTACTTC
CASSLSNEQYF
>15|TRBV6-5|TRBJ1-1|.|.
TGTGCCAGCAGACACTCCCGACAGAGGAACACTGAAGCTTTCTTT
CASRHSRQRNTEAFF
>12|TRBV27|TRBJ2-1|.|.
TGTGCCAGCAGTGCTAGCGCCACTGAGCAGTTCTTC
CASSASATEQFF
>15|TRBV6-5|TRBJ2-1|TRBD2|.
TGTGCCAGCAGTTACGGCGAAGCGGGAGGAAGGGAGCAGTTCTTC
CASSYGEAGGREQFF
>15|TRBV6-2/TRBV6-3|TRBJ2-7|.|once
TGTGCCAGCAGCCGACCGGCCAGGGGCCTGCACGAGCAGTACTTC
CASSRPARGLHEQYF
>15|TRBV14|TRBJ2-7|.|.
TGTGCCAGCAGCCAAGGACAACTTAGGCGCCGCGAGCAGTACTTC
CASSQGQLRRREQYF
>15|TRBV7-9|TRBJ1-4|.|.
TGTGCCAGCAGCCGATTCGAGGACAGAAATGAAAAACTGTTTTTT
CASSRFEDRNEKLFF
>15|TRBV4-1|TRBJ2-2|.|once
TGCGCCAGCAGCCAAGTTAGTACGGGGGGCTGGGAGCTGTTTTTT
CASSQVSTGGWELFF
>14|TRBV6-5|TRBJ1-5|.|.
TGTGCCAGCAGTTACAGGGGAAGCAATCAGCCCCAGCATTTT
CASSYRGSNQPQHF
>15|TRBV28|TRBJ2-3|.|few
TGTGCCAGCATCCCTTTAGTAGCTACCACAGATACGCAGTATTTT
CASIPLVATTDTQYF
>15|TRBV20-1|TRBJ2-7|TRBD1|.
TGCAGTGCCAGTCACGGGACAGGGTACTCCTACGAGCAGTACTTC
CSASHGTGYSYEQYF
>14|TRBV5-4|TRBJ2-5|TRBD2|.
TGTGCCAGCAAGGGGACGGGGGGCCAAGAGACCCAGTACTTC
CASKGTGGQETQYF
>18|TRBV28|TRBJ2-7|TRBD2|many
TGTGCCAGCAGTTTATGGGGCGTTGGGACTACCGGGTTCTACGAGCAGTACTTC
CASSLWGVGTTGFYEQYF
>14|TRBV21-1|TRBJ2-7|.|.
TGTGCCAGCAGCGACTTCGGGACAGACTACGAGCAGTACTTC
CASSDFGTDYEQYF
>16|TRBV7-9|TRBJ2-7|TRBD1|once
TGTGCCAGCAGCTCCCCCCGGGCAGGGGGTACCTACGAGCAGTACTTC
CASSSPRAGGTYEQYF
>14|TRBV7-2|TRBJ2-1|TRBD1|.
TGTGCCAGCAGCTTACAGGACAGGTTTAATGAGCAGTTCTTC
CASSLQDRFNEQFF
>13|TRBV29-1|TRBJ1-4|TRBD1|.
TGCAGCGTCGCGGGACAGGTTAATGAAAAACTGTTTTTT
CSVAGQVNEKLFF
>11|TRBV12-3/TRBV12-4|TRBJ1-4|.|.
TGTGCCAGCAGTTTAACAGAAAAACTGTTTTTT
CASSLTEKLFF
>15|TRBV28|TRBJ1-2|TRBD1|.
TGTGCCAGCAGTCCAACGGACAGGTTCAACTATGGCTACACCTTC
CASSPTDRFNYGYTF
>12|TRBV28|TRBJ2-2|.|.
TGTGCCAGCAGGGGCGTCCCCGGGGAGCTGTTTTTT
CASRGVPGELFF
>14|TRBV2|TRBJ2-2|.|once
TGTGCCAGCAGCCCGGATGGGGGGACCGGGGAGCTGTTTTTT
CASSPDGGTGELFF
>16|TRBV24-1|TRBJ2-5|TRBD1|.
TGTGCCACCAGTGAAACCACGGGACAGGCTAAAGAGACCCAGTACTTC
CATSETTGQAKETQYF
>14|TRBV5-6|TRBJ2-2|.|.
TGTGCCAGCAGCCCGGGGTCGAGTCCCCGGGAGCTGTTTTTT
CASSPGSSPRELFF
>13|TRBV10-2|TRBJ1-1|.|few
TGCGCCAGCGTGGACTTCGGCTACACTGAAGCTTTCTTT
CASVDFGYTEAFF
>15|TRBV28|TRBJ2-1|TRBD1|once
TGTGCCAGCAGTCGAGGACAGGGGGCTCTCAATGAGCAGTTCTTC
CASSRGQGALNEQFF
>14|TRBV19|TRBJ2-7|TRBD1|.
TGTGCCAGTAGACGACAGGGGTTCTCCTACGAGCAGTACTTC
CASRRQGFSYEQYF
>15|TRBV9|TRBJ2-1|TRBD2|.
TGTGCCAGCAGCACTAGCGGGAGGATACACAATGAGCAGTTCTTC
CASSTSGRIHNEQFF
>16|TRBV24-1|TRBJ1-2|.|few
TGTGCCACCACCAAAAAAGGAGGCCGACCTAACTATGGCTACACCTTC
CATTKKGGRPNYGYTF
>15|TRBV5-1|TRBJ1-4|TRBD1|.
TGCGCCAGCAGCTTGGGAGGCGGACAGGGGGAAAAACTGTTTTTT
CASSLGGGQGEKLFF
>16|TRBV9|TRBJ2-1|TRBD2|.
TGTGCCAGCAGCGTAATCTCTAGCGGGAGAATAAATGAGCAGTTCTTC
CASSVISSGRINEQFF
>13|TRBV10-2|TRBJ1-1|TRBD1|.
TGCGCCAGCAGGGACAGGGGGAACACTGAAGCTTTCTTT
CASRDRGNTEAFF
>13|TRBV11-3|TRBJ1-2|.|.
TGTGCCAGCAGCCTCGACGACAGCAGCGGCTACACCTTC
CASSLDDSSGYTF
>15|TRBV5-5|TRBJ2-1|TRBD2|.
TGTGCCAGCAGCGCTACTAGCGCCTCCTACAATGAGCAGTTCTTC
CASSATSASYNEQFF
>14|TRBV6-5|TRBJ1-1|.|.
TGTGCCAGCAGTTACCGGGGGTTGTCAACTGAAGCTTTCTTT
CASSYRGLSTEAFF
>17|TRBV18|TRBJ1-1|TRBD1|.
TGTGCCAGCTCCCCCCGACAGGGGGCTTGGGCGAACACTGAAGCTTTCTTT
CASSPRQGAWANTEAFF